The 31 T cell receptor beta chains below all came from one sample that was sequenced in a study of T-cell memory formation after mild COVID-19. TCRdb independently ran MiXCR on the 5' RACE reads; one entry per CDR3 protein. The repertoire consists of 200,000 to 300,000 distinct CDR3 sequences, with roughly 15% occurring once and the leading ten covering 2% to 2.5%. The sequenced sample consisted of PBMCs or a T cell subset sorted from them (not recorded which). These receptors all come from an adult woman who had mild COVID-19 (a few samples of this study predate the infection). Cell type and time point are not known.

This clonotype has more than one count but fewer than ten. V and J are TRBV12-3 or TRBV12-4 and TRBJ2-2; 7 bases agree with TRBD1. Unmatched junction bases numbered 4, after V lost 5 bases and J lost 7 bases. CDR3 length equals 13 residues. In DNA, the CDR3 is TGTGCCAGCAGTCGCAGACAGGGCGGGGAGCTGTTTTTT. Amino acid sequence: CASSRRQGGELFF.

The chain has TRBV5-1 and TRBJ2-3; 11 bases match TRBD2. There are 17 residues in the CDR3. J gave up 5 bases and V 1 base, and 9 bases lay outside the gene matches. In germline, CDR1 is SGHRS, CDR2 YFSETQ. In nucleotides, the CDR3 is TGCGCCAGCAGCTTGACTAGCGGGAGAGGGCAAGGAGATACGCAGTATTTT. Translation: CASSLTSGRGQGDTQYF.

This clonotype has a handful of counts. The V call is TRBV3-1, the J call TRBJ1-1; unclear D gene. Trimming pared 4 bases from V and 1 base from J, leaving 13 bases between. Germline CDR1 and CDR2: LGHDT and YNNKEL (reference sequence). CDR3 size: 15 residues. The CDR3 DNA is TGTGCCAGCAGCCGGACCGGCCTTTCGAACACTGAAGCTTTCTTT. Protein sequence: CASSRTGLSNTEAFF.

This clonotype has a single count. This chain uses TRBV24-1 with TRBJ2-3, with TRBD2 identical over 7 bases. After removal of 7 bases from V and 1 base from J, the junction contained 7 bases not matched to a gene. CDR1 KGHDR and CDR2 SFDVKD come from the germline V gene. This CDR3 is built from 15 residues. DNA of the CDR3: TGTGCCACCAGGGAAGCGGGGCCGGGCACAGATACGCAGTATTTT. Translated, it gives CATREAGPGTDTQYF.

This clonotype was observed once. The CDR3: CASSPSGAGGFHEQYF. In DNA form, the CDR3 reads TGCGCCAGCAGCCCCTCGGGGGCGGGAGGATTCCACGAGCAGTACTTC. V gene TRBV5-1 combines with J gene TRBJ2-7; the match to TRBD2 covers 8 bases. Germline assignment: CDR1 SGHRS and CDR2 YFSETQ. The CDR3 spans 16 residues. Trimming removed 4 bases from V and 5 bases from J; junction bases left unmatched: 14. The entire variable domain, with the rest obtained from reference TRBV5-1 and TRBJ2-7, is as follows: KAGVTQTPRYLIKTRGQQVTLSCSPISGHRSVSWYQQTPGQGLQFLFEYFSETQRNKGNFPGRFSGRQFSNSRSEMNVSTLELGDSALYLCASSPSGAGGFHEQYFGPGTRLTVT.

In this sample, this clonotype turned up a few times. The chain links TRBV12-3 or TRBV12-4 to TRBJ2-2; the D gene could be TRBD1 or TRBD2 (5 bases each). V was clipped by 3 bases and J by 3 bases, with 11 bases between them. The CDR3 is 15 amino acids. This CDR3 reads CASSFRDGDTGELFF. In DNA form, the CDR3 reads TGTGCCAGCAGTTTTAGGGACGGGGACACCGGGGAGCTGTTTTTT.

This clonotype was recorded many times. The chain combines TRBV12-3 or TRBV12-4 with TRBJ2-1, with D unresolved. Trimming stripped 5 bases from V and 3 bases from J, with 14 bases between. The CDR3 covers 15 residues. CDR3 in amino acids: CASSRLGIGYNEQFF. The CDR3 nucleotides are TGTGCCAGCAGTCGTTTGGGCATCGGCTACAATGAGCAGTTCTTC.

The chain couples TRBV24-1 to TRBJ2-1, with TRBD2 identical over 8 bases. Germline CDR1 is KGHDR and CDR2 is SFDVKD. The J segment lost 7 bases and the V segment lost 0 bases, leaving 7 bases of the junction unmatched. The CDR3 sequence is 16 residues long. The CDR3 here is CATSDLLSGSRNEQFF. The CDR3 nucleotides read TGTGCCACCAGTGATTTGCTCAGCGGGAGTCGAAATGAGCAGTTCTTC.

This clonotype was counted a few times. J is TRBJ1-5 and V is TRBV6-2 or TRBV6-3; 10 nucleotides line up with TRBD1. Germline V gene lookup returns CDR1 MNHEY and CDR2 SVGEGT. This CDR3 contains 16 residues. After removal of 4 bases from V and 3 bases from J, the junction contained 6 bases not matched to a gene. CDR3 in DNA: TGTGCCAGCAGTTCCCCCGGGACAGGGGACAATCAGCCCCAGCATTTT. Protein product: CASSSPGTGDNQPQHF.

This chain joins TRBV18 and TRBJ1-2; D perhaps matches TRBD1 (5 bases). V was pared by 2 bases and J by 3 bases, with 7 bases between. Germline V lookup: CDR1 KGHSH, CDR2 LQKENI. The CDR3 is 13 residues long. The CDR3: CASSPGQDYGYTF. Written as DNA, the CDR3 is TGTGCCAGCTCACCAGGACAAGACTATGGCTACACCTTC. Supplemented by reference TRBV18 and TRBJ1-2, the full variable domain reads NAGVMQNPRHLVRRRGQEARLRCSPMKGHSHVYWYRQLPEEGLKFMVYLQKENIIDESGMPKERFSAEFPKEGPSILRIQQVVRGDSAAYFCASSPGQDYGYTFGSGTRLTVV.

J is TRBJ2-3 and V is TRBV20-1; 7 nucleotides agree with TRBD1. The germline gives CDR1 DFQATT, CDR2 SNEGSKA (reference sequence). Trimming took 5 bases from V and 0 from J; bases not matched to a gene: 14. The CDR3 runs 17 residues. CDR3 protein: CSADLPTGTASTDTQYF. CDR3 DNA sequence: TGCAGTGCTGACCTACCGACCGGGACAGCTAGCACAGATACGCAGTATTTT.

The genes are TRBV19 and TRBJ1-2; 7 positions agree with TRBD1. The V segment lost 4 bases and the J segment 1 base; nucleotides outside the gene matches: 6. From germline, CDR1 is LNHDA and CDR2 SQIVND (reference sequence). The CDR3 is 15 residues long. The CDR3 is CASSRNRDSNYGYTF. The DNA of the CDR3 is TGTGCCAGTAGTAGAAACCGGGACAGTAACTATGGCTACACCTTC.

This clonotype was detected only a few times. This rearrangement joins TRBV18 to TRBJ2-4; D gene unclear. V shed 1 base and J shed 7 bases, with 2 bases lying between them. CDR1 is KGHSH, CDR2 LQKENI, per germline. This CDR3 region has 11 residues. The CDR3 sequence: CASSPRNIQYF. The CDR3 nucleotides are TGTGCCAGCTCACCACGGAACATTCAGTACTTC.

V gene TRBV5-1 combines with J gene TRBJ1-2; D not resolved. V was trimmed by 0 bases and J by 0 bases, leaving 9 bases between them. CDR1 and CDR2 (germline): SGHRS, YFSETQ. The CDR3 sequence is 15 residues long. CDR3 residues: CASSLVASSNYGYTF. The CDR3 DNA sequence: TGCGCCAGCAGCTTGGTCGCTTCCTCTAACTATGGCTACACCTTC.

This clonotype occurred a few times. The J gene is TRBJ2-2, the V gene TRBV11-3; TRBD1 matches at 7 bases. CDR3 length equals 15 residues. V gave up 5 bases and J gave up 4 bases; unmatched junction bases: 7. Germline V CDR1 and CDR2: SGHNT, YENEEA. This CDR3 is CASSVWDSLTGELFF. In DNA form, the CDR3 reads TGTGCCAGCAGCGTTTGGGACAGCCTCACCGGGGAGCTGTTTTTT.

This clonotype has a count of ten or more. This chain joins TRBV6-2 or TRBV6-3 and TRBJ2-3; 12 bases agree with TRBD2. Looked up from germline, CDR1 is MNHEY and CDR2 is SVGEGT. The CDR3 sequence is 15 residues long. V gave up 4 bases and J gave up 5 bases; unmatched junction bases: 4. CDR3 region: CASSFGLAGRDTQYF. The CDR3 nucleotides read TGTGCCAGCAGTTTCGGACTAGCGGGGAGAGATACGCAGTATTTT.

This clonotype has a handful of counts. The CDR3 DNA reads as TGTGCCACCAGTGAACCTGATAGCAATCAGCCCCAGCATTTT. It translates to CATSEPDSNQPQHF. This sequence joins TRBV24-1 and TRBJ1-5; D uncertain. CDR3 length: 14 amino acids. From germline, CDR1 is KGHDR and CDR2 SFDVKD. V was shortened by 4 bases and J by 0 bases, with 6 bases between the two germline ends.

The rearrangement links TRBV5-1 to TRBJ1-5; D perhaps matches TRBD1 (5 bases). The CDR3 loop spans 14 amino acids. The V end was cut by 0 bases, the J end by 5 bases, with 9 bases between. CDR1 and CDR2 from the germline V gene are SGHRS and YFSETQ. The CDR3 protein is CASSLDGADQPQHF. DNA for the CDR3: TGCGCCAGCAGCTTGGATGGGGCTGATCAGCCCCAGCATTTT.

The rearrangement links TRBV6-2 or TRBV6-3 to TRBJ2-1, with 7 bases identical to TRBD2. CDR3 length equals 16 residues. The V gene end was trimmed by 2 bases and the J gene end by 5 bases; junction bases not matched to a gene: 9. Looked up from germline, CDR1 is MNHEY and CDR2 is SVGEGT. CDR3 amino acids: CASSYGGLAVNNEQFF. In DNA, the CDR3 is TGTGCCAGCAGTTACGGTGGCCTAGCGGTAAACAATGAGCAGTTCTTC.

V usage is TRBV24-1 and J usage is TRBJ2-3, with D unresolved. Trimming pared 3 bases from V and 3 bases from J, leaving 12 bases between. Germline V CDR1 and CDR2: KGHDR, SFDVKD. The CDR3 contains 15 residues. The CDR3 loop reads CATSDRNDPTDTQYF. The CDR3 nucleotides are TGTGCCACCAGTGATCGAAATGATCCGACAGATACGCAGTATTTT.

V is TRBV20-1 and J is TRBJ1-1, with no clear D. The germline V gene has CDR1 DFQATT and CDR2 SNEGSKA (reference sequence). The CDR3 is 12 amino acids. Trimming removed 3 bases at V and 6 bases at J, with 11 bases between. The DNA of the CDR3 is TGCAGTGCTAGTTGGAGGATGGCTGAAGCTTTCTTT. This codes for CSASWRMAEAFF.

This chain connects TRBV24-1 to TRBJ1-5, with 8 positions matching TRBD1. Per germline, CDR1 KGHDR and CDR2 SFDVKD. The length of the CDR3 is 17 residues. The V segment lost 6 bases and the J segment 0 bases; nucleotides outside the gene matches: 9. The CDR3 reads CATSQGTGHLSNQPQHF. The CDR3 nucleotides are TGTGCCACCAGTCAAGGGACAGGCCACCTTAGCAATCAGCCCCAGCATTTT.

In this sample, this clonotype turned up a few times. This chain links TRBV14 with TRBJ2-1; 8 bases fit TRBD2. Germline V gene sequence: CDR1 SGHDN, CDR2 FVKESK. This CDR3 is 16 amino acids long. Unmatched junction bases numbered 5, after V lost 1 base and J lost 3 bases. CDR3 sequence reads: CASSQVSGSRYNEQFF. The CDR3 bases are TGTGCCAGCAGCCAAGTGAGCGGGAGCCGCTACAATGAGCAGTTCTTC.

This clonotype was seen more than once but under ten times. The chain combines TRBV7-2 with TRBJ2-2, with 8 bases fitting TRBD2. The ends lost 2 bases at V and 3 bases at J; junction bases unmatched: 8. Germline lookup yields CDR1 SGHTA and CDR2 FQGNSA. CDR3 length equals 17 residues. The CDR3 is CASSLTAGALDTGELFF. In DNA form, the CDR3 reads TGTGCCAGCAGCTTAACAGCGGGAGCTCTAGACACCGGGGAGCTGTTTTTT.

This clonotype was seen more than once but under ten times. J is TRBJ1-2 and V is TRBV15, with TRBD1 matching 7 bases. CDR3 size: 15 residues. Trimming at V came to 0 bases and at J to 4 bases, leaving 5 bases not matched to a gene. Germline V lookup: CDR1 LNHNV, CDR2 YYDKDF (reference sequence). DNA of the CDR3: TGTGCCACCAGCAGAGATGGGACAGCTACCTATGGCTACACCTTC. Translating it yields CATSRDGTATYGYTF.

This clonotype was observed a handful of times. This rearrangement joins TRBV20-1 to TRBJ1-1; 8 positions match TRBD1. From germline, CDR1 is DFQATT and CDR2 SNEGSKA (reference sequence). Trimming took 3 bases from V and 1 from J; bases not matched to a gene: 4. This CDR3 has 14 residues. The CDR3: CSASVGQENTEAFF. CDR3 sequence (DNA): TGCAGTGCTAGCGTGGGACAGGAGAACACTGAAGCTTTCTTT.

This clonotype has just a few counts. V is TRBV6-5 and J is TRBJ2-3; 7 nucleotides match TRBD2. The V gene end was trimmed by 6 bases and the J gene end by 3 bases; junction bases not matched to a gene: 9. The CDR3 runs to 15 residues. Germline V gene lookup returns CDR1 MNHEY and CDR2 SVGAGI. The CDR3 protein is CASRGAGYGTDTQYF. The CDR3 DNA sequence: TGTGCCAGCAGGGGAGCGGGATATGGGACAGATACGCAGTATTTT.

The V gene is TRBV12-3 or TRBV12-4, the J gene TRBJ2-7, with TRBD2 identical over 7 bases. J gave up 12 bases and V 5 bases, and 16 bases lay outside the gene matches. This CDR3 spans 14 amino acids. The CDR3 DNA follows: TGTGCCAGCAGTCTTAGCGGGTTTAAAGGTGATCCGTACTTC. Protein sequence: CASSLSGFKGDPYF.

This clonotype was counted ten times or more. This chain joins TRBV27 and TRBJ2-5; D is unclear. Germline values: CDR1 MNHEY, CDR2 SMNVEV (reference sequence). The CDR3 runs 16 residues. V dropped 2 bases and J dropped 2 bases, with 15 bases sitting between them. Here the CDR3 reads CASSLLTGQPQETQYF. CDR3 nucleotide sequence: TGTGCCAGCAGTTTACTCACCGGGCAACCTCAAGAGACCCAGTACTTC.

This clonotype occurred many times. This chain links TRBV5-1 with TRBJ2-3, with 7 bases fitting TRBD2. V was clipped by 4 bases and J by 0 bases; unmatched bases: 5. This CDR3 comprises 15 residues. Germline V gene lookup returns CDR1 SGHRS and CDR2 YFSETQ. As DNA, the CDR3 is TGCGCCAGCAGCCCTATTAGCGGGAGCACAGATACGCAGTATTTT. As protein: CASSPISGSTDTQYF.

This clonotype was picked up a small number of times. The V and J genes are TRBV29-1 and TRBJ1-1; D remains ambiguous. Trimming took 2 bases from V and 8 from J, leaving 15 bases between them. Germline assignment: CDR1 SQVTM and CDR2 ANQGSEA. The CDR3 runs 13 residues. The CDR3 region is CSVERPLKEEAFF. CDR3 in DNA: TGCAGCGTTGAAAGGCCCCTAAAGGAGGAAGCTTTCTTT. The variable domain in full, completed from reference TRBV29-1 and TRBJ1-1, reads SAVISQKPSRDICQRGTSLTIQCQVDSQVTMMFWYRQQPGQSLTLIATANQGSEATYESGFVIDKFPISRPNLTFSTLTVSNMSPEDSSIYLCSVERPLKEEAFFGQGTRLTVV.